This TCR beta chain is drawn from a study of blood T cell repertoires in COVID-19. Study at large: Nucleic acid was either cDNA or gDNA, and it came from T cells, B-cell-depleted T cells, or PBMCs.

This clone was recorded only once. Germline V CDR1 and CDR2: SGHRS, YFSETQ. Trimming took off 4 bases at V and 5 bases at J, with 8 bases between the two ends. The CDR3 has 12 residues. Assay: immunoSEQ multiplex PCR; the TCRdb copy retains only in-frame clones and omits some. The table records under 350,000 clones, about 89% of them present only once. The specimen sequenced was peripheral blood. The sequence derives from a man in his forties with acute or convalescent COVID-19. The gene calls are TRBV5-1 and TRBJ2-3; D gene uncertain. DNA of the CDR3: TGCGCCAGCAGCACTTTCGGAGATACGCAGTATTTT. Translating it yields CASSTFGDTQYF. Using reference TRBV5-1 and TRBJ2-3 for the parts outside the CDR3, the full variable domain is KAGVTQTPRYLIKTRGQQVTLSCSPISGHRSVSWYQQTPGQGLQFLFEYFSETQRNKGNFPGRFSGRQFSNSRSEMNVSTLELGDSALYLCASSTFGDTQYFGPGTRLTVL.